The rows below give T cell receptor beta chains drawn from one sample of a study of CD8 T cells in ankylosing spondylitis. Via MiXCR, TCRdb re-called the 5' RACE reads, giving one row per CDR3 protein. The repertoire holds around 30,000 distinct CDR3 sequences, about 5.1% seen once, with about 1.8% in the top ten. Sequenced material: blood, either unsorted or a sorted T cell fraction (not recorded which). These TCRs come from a female donor with ankylosing spondylitis or in good health (not recorded which). Each CDR3 is given without its conserved first and last residue. The order of the fields is V gene, D gene, J gene, CDR3 protein. D genes are given only for firm matches.

V: TRBV9; D: -; J: TRBJ2-2; CDR3: ASSPHGSSSTGELF
V: TRBV9; D: -; J: TRBJ2-5; CDR3: ASSAAQGRETQY
V: TRBV9; D: TRBD1; J: TRBJ1-1; CDR3: ASSVDPGGRGTEAF
V: TRBV9; D: -; J: TRBJ2-7; CDR3: ASSEAQGFTEQY
V: TRBV9; D: TRBD2; J: TRBJ2-3; CDR3: ASSPGASGRTDTQY
V: TRBV9; D: TRBD2; J: TRBJ2-4; CDR3: ASSSDGRNIQY
V: TRBV9; D: TRBD2; J: TRBJ2-6; CDR3: ASSVSGGASAGANVLT
V: TRBV9; D: -; J: TRBJ2-3; CDR3: ASSVGVRNTDTQY
V: TRBV9; D: -; J: TRBJ2-7; CDR3: ASSVGSRDHYEQY
V: TRBV9; D: -; J: TRBJ2-3; CDR3: ASSPTLRGMGTDTQY
V: TRBV9; D: -; J: TRBJ1-1; CDR3: ASSAQGNTEAF
V: TRBV9; D: TRBD2; J: TRBJ2-2; CDR3: ASSSRESGGPNTGELF
V: TRBV9; D: -; J: TRBJ1-1; CDR3: ASSVEGADTEAF
V: TRBV9; D: TRBD1; J: TRBJ1-1; CDR3: ASSLGQGNTEAF
V: TRBV9; D: TRBD2; J: TRBJ2-1; CDR3: ASSPRGSGMNYNEQF
V: TRBV9; D: -; J: TRBJ2-3; CDR3: ASSLEDSHTDTQY
V: TRBV9; D: -; J: TRBJ1-2; CDR3: ASSVSGQHHGYT
V: TRBV9; D: -; J: TRBJ2-2; CDR3: ASSVVSGNTGELF
V: TRBV9; D: TRBD1; J: TRBJ1-2; CDR3: ASSVDEGANYGYT
V: TRBV9; D: -; J: TRBJ2-7; CDR3: ASSVDPRGTYEQY
V: TRBV9; D: TRBD2; J: TRBJ2-1; CDR3: ASSSSGTAYNEQF
V: TRBV9; D: TRBD1; J: TRBJ2-1; CDR3: ASSVRGQDAYNEQF
V: TRBV9; D: -; J: TRBJ2-3; CDR3: ASSRGRDTQY
V: TRBV9; D: TRBD1; J: TRBJ2-3; CDR3: ASSVQGDGTDTQY
V: TRBV9; D: TRBD2; J: TRBJ2-3; CDR3: ATGQREFTDTQY
V: TRBV9; D: -; J: TRBJ2-3; CDR3: ASSVEQYEDTQY
V: TRBV9; D: TRBD1; J: TRBJ2-7; CDR3: ASSVGQGESYEQY
V: TRBV9; D: -; J: TRBJ2-2; CDR3: ASSVDLVGITGELF
V: TRBV9; D: TRBD2; J: TRBJ2-1; CDR3: ASSSGLGGYEQF
V: TRBV9; D: -; J: TRBJ1-3; CDR3: ASSPREGSGNTIY
V: TRBV9; D: TRBD1; J: TRBJ1-2; CDR3: ASSAETGNIPFGYT
V: TRBV9; D: -; J: TRBJ2-1; CDR3: ASSVSSGTSYNEQF
V: TRBV9; D: TRBD2; J: TRBJ2-5; CDR3: ASSVGLAGHQETQY
V: TRBV9; D: TRBD2; J: TRBJ2-7; CDR3: ASSVGVREPNEQY
V: TRBV9; D: TRBD2; J: TRBJ2-5; CDR3: ASSGGLAGQTQY
V: TRBV9; D: TRBD2; J: TRBJ2-3; CDR3: ASSVGRGGADTQY
V: TRBV9; D: TRBD2; J: TRBJ2-7; CDR3: ASSVASGGPPYEQY
V: TRBV9; D: -; J: TRBJ2-1; CDR3: ASSHELTYNEQF
V: TRBV9; D: -; J: TRBJ2-3; CDR3: ASSVGGGQSTDTQY
V: TRBV9; D: -; J: TRBJ1-3; CDR3: ASSPFGNTIY